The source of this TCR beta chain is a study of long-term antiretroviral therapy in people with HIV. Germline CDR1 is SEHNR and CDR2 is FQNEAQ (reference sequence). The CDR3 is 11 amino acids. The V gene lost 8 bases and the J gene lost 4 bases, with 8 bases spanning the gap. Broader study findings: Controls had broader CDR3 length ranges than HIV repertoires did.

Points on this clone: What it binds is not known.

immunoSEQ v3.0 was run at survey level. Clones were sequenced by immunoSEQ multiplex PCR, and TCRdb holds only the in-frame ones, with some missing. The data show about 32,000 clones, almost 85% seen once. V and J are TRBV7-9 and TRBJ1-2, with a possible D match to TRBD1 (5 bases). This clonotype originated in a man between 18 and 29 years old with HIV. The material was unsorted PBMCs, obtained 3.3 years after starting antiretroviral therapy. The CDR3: CASGGGYGYTF. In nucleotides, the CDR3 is TGTGCCAGCGGGGGAGGCTATGGCTACACCTTC.